These 8 T cell receptor beta chains came from one sample sequenced in a study of read filtering for tumor transcriptome and immune sequencing (TCRdb year 2020). Sequencing took place on an Illumina HiSeq 4000. Starting from roughly 0.4 ug RNA, TCR libraries were constructed with the Immunoverse kit using molecular barcoded adaptors that cover the alpha/delta and beta/gamma chains. TCRdb passed the public sequencing reads through fastp at Q25 and MiXCR, retaining productive beta sequences. All rows with the same CDR3 protein become a single entry with the most common DNA and genes. This sample comprises fewer than 30,000 distinct CDR3 sequences, about 20% of them detected only once. The top ten hold around 47% of the sample. The material sequenced was a population of CD138-negative cells sorted from bone marrow. What this sample's cell subset or site label stands for: bone marrow mononuclear cells depleted of CD138+ plasma/myeloma cells by negative magnetic selection. Every receptor here comes from a donor at least 40 years old with multiple myeloma.

Sample share makes this clonotype medium-sized (0.01 to 0.1%). The chain couples TRBV7-9 to TRBJ2-1, with D perhaps matching TRBD2 (5 bases). The germline V and J ends were trimmed by 1 base and 6 bases, with 13 bases remaining between them. The germline gives CDR1 SEHNR, CDR2 FQNEAQ (reference sequence). The CDR3 has 15 residues. The CDR3 DNA sequence: TGTGCCAGCAGCTTAGTGGCGGGTGTGGTCAATGAGCAGTTCTTC. Translation: CASSLVAGVVNEQFF.

By sample share, this clonotype is medium-sized (0.01 to 0.1%). The chain uses TRBV20-1 and TRBJ2-7; D gene ambiguous. Trimming took off 0 bases at V and 0 bases at J, with 12 bases between the two ends. CDR3 length equals 15 residues. CDR1 is DFQATT and CDR2 is SNEGSKA in the germline V gene (reference sequence). The CDR3 here is CSARDLTDSSYEQYF. The CDR3 DNA sequence: TGCAGTGCTAGAGATCTCACAGATAGCTCCTACGAGCAGTACTTC.

This clonotype is labeled medium-sized (0.01 to 0.1%). The rearrangement uses TRBV6-5 and TRBJ2-1; 10 bases map to TRBD1. The junction had 4 bases not matched to a gene; V was cut back by 5 bases and J by 0 bases. Germline-derived CDR1 and CDR2 are MNHEY and SVGAGI. The CDR3 covers 16 residues. CDR3: CASSPRTGGSYNEQFF. The CDR3 DNA sequence: TGTGCCAGCAGTCCACGGACAGGGGGCTCCTACAATGAGCAGTTCTTC.

Comments on this clonotype: This could be a read error, since a much larger clone is one nucleotide away. The chain is built from TRBV15 and TRBJ1-4, with a possible D match to TRBD1 (7 bases). The J call is in doubt because the DNA end fits TRBJ2-3 better. The CDR3 covers 14 residues. Looked up from germline, CDR1 is LNHNV and CDR2 is YYDKDF (reference sequence). The CDR3: CAASRGALGSGQYF. In nucleotides, the CDR3 is TGTGCCGCCAGCAGGGGGGCTTTGGGAAGTGGGCAGTATTTT.

The chain couples TRBV20-1 to TRBJ1-1; TRBD1 might be the D (5 bases). Germline values: CDR1 DFQATT, CDR2 SNEGSKA (reference sequence). The CDR3 extends over 10 amino acids. The V end lost 5 bases, the J end lost 5 bases, and 6 bases lay between the germline ends. The CDR3 spells CSAGGTEAFF. Written as DNA, the CDR3 is TGCAGTGCTGGGGGGACTGAAGCTTTCTTT.

V is TRBV12-3 or TRBV12-4 and J is TRBJ1-1; D uncertain. Between the trimmed V and J ends, which lost 5 bases and 0 bases, there was a span of 7 bases. The CDR3 loop spans 13 amino acids. CDR3 sequence: CASSARVNTEAFF. The CDR3 DNA is TGTGCCAGCAGTGCCCGGGTGAACACTGAAGCTTTCTTT.

This clonotype was seen ten or more times. V usage is TRBV20-1 and J usage is TRBJ1-6; the D gene is possibly TRBD1 (5 bases). CDR3 length: 16 amino acids. The V gene lost 0 bases and the J gene lost 7 bases, with 16 bases spanning the gap. Per germline, CDR1 DFQATT and CDR2 SNEGSKA (reference sequence). This CDR3 reads CSARDLERGMNSPLHF. CDR3 nucleotides: TGCAGTGCTAGAGATCTTGAGAGGGGAATGAATTCACCCCTCCACTTT.

This clonotype was seen ten or more times. This chain links TRBV29-1 with TRBJ1-5, with TRBD1 matching over 10 bases. J gave up 5 bases and V 8 bases, and 6 bases lay outside the gene matches. CDR3 length equals 13 residues. Germline CDR1 and CDR2: SQVTM and ANQGSEA. The CDR3 nucleotides are TGCAGCTCGGGACAGGGGCCGGATCAGCCCCAGCATTTT. The encoded protein is CSSGQGPDQPQHF.